Reported below is one TCR beta chain. The antigen remains undetermined. CDR3 size: 15 residues. Germline V gene lookup returns CDR1 SEHNR and CDR2 FQNEAQ (reference sequence). V shed 5 bases and J shed 2 bases, with 15 bases lying between them. The PCR had 60 Vbeta and 13 Jbeta primers. Clones were read by immunoSEQ multiplex PCR, and TCRdb kept only the in-frame ones, dropping some. The sample carries some 140,000 clones, around 83% recorded once. This record belongs to a study of cytomegalovirus exposure and HLA in healthy donors. Study-wide context: From HLA-typed donors, an early data release held about 85 million unique TCRs. Within the Caucasian-associated ancestry cluster were about 81% of the roughly 430 genotyped donors.

Notes on the study in general: Data from an earlier analysis indicated that most TCR beta V segments were productive either about 90% or about 30% of the time.

Donors were ostensibly healthy at sampling, although undocumented immune exposures were probable. This chain joins TRBV7-9 and TRBJ2-5, with D perhaps TRBD2 (6 bases). The source of this sequence is a woman in her fifties or sixties in good health and CMV-seropositive. Sequencing input: PBMCs. The CDR3 sequence: CASSPRGWGQETQYF. DNA for the CDR3: TGTGCCAGCAGCCCTCGGGGGTGGGGACAAGAGACCCAGTACTTC.